This TCR beta chain stems from a study of blood T cell repertoires in COVID-19. V lost 3 bases to trimming and J lost 12 bases, with 18 bases between them. The CDR3 is 13 amino acids. Germline V gene data show CDR1 as MNHEY and CDR2 as SMNVEV (reference sequence). Measured with immunoSEQ multiplex PCR; TCRdb has only the in-frame clones, and not every one. The table shows around 50,000 clones, with 80% to 90% occurring only once. V usage is TRBV27 and J usage is TRBJ2-7, with no clear D. The sample comprised peripheral blood. The clonotype was recovered from a human donor in a cohort sampled during active COVID-19. In DNA form, the CDR3 reads TGTGCCAGCAGTTTCTCGCCGGGTAGCCCGATGTACTTC. It translates to CASSFSPGSPMYF.